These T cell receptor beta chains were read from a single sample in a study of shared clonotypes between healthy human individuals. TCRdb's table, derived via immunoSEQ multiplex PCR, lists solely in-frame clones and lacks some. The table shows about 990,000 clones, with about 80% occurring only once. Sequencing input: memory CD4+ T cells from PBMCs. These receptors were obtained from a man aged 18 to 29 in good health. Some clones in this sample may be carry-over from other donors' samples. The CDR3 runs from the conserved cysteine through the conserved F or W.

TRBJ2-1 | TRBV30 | CAWSDSAETNEQFF
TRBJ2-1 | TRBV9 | CASSSGTSGANEQFF
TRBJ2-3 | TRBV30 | CAWLGTDTQYF
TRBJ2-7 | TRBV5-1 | CASSPDTTVTYEQYF
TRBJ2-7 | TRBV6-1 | CASSEGFGSYEQYF
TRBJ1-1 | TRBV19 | CASSTGLNTEAFF
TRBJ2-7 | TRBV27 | CASSFWGTSGGSYEQYF
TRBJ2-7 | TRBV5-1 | CASSSGQVYEQYF
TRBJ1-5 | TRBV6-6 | CASSSREGTGNQPQHF
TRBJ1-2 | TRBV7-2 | CASSLAEAGSYGYTF
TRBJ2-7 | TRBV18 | CASSKGGGGFYEQYF
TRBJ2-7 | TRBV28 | CASSSPGVAGGPYEQYF
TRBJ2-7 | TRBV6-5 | CASSQTSYEQYF
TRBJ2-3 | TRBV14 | CASSQEGQGFYENTDTQYF
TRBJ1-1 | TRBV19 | CASSTSGTGRAFF
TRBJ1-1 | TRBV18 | CASSWQGNTEAFF
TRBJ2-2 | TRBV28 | CASSLGLTLSGELFF
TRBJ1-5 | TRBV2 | CASKVGDRPNQPQHF
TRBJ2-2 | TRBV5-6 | CASTPFRRGGELFF
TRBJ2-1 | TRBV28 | CASSFLVGTGDPYNEQFF
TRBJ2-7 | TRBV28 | CASSSRTGQGARLQYF
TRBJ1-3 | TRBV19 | CASSFRRRLGNTIYF
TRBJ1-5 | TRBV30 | CAWSRQGDQPQHF
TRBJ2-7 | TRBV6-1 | CASSEAGGLYEQYF
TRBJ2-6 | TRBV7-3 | CASSLRDPGANVLTF
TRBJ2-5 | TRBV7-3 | CASSPNPQETQYF
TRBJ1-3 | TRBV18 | CASSPLVQGRGGNTIYF
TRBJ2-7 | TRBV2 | CASRPQVAEQYF
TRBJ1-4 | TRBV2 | CASRKINEKLFF
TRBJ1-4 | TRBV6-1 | CASSGMTGGNEKLFF
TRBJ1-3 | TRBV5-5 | CASSSGGSGNTIYF
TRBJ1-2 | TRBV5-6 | CASSLPGTDYGYTF